This is a list of T cell receptor beta chains from one sample in a study of response to subunit inactivated influenza vaccine. TCRdb used MiXCR to reprocess the RT-PCR reads, holding one entry per CDR3 protein. The table records about half a million distinct CDR3 sequences, over 9.5% of them present only once. Sequencing was performed on PBMCs from blood, taken around seven weeks after vaccination. Receptor source: a man between 50 and 59 years old who received an inactivated influenza vaccine. The CDR3 runs from the conserved cysteine through the conserved F or W. The order of the fields is J gene, clone size, D gene, V gene, CDR3 DNA, CDR3 protein. A D gene is named only where the DNA matches it firmly. Clone sizes are given selectively: once, few, many, or a class where the clone is expanded.

TRBJ1-1,few,TRBD1,TRBV7-9,TGTGCCAGCAGCTTAGCCAGGGGGTTATCTGAAGCTTTCTTT,CASSLARGLSEAFF
TRBJ1-2,few,NA,TRBV20-1,TGCAGTGCTAGAGGGCAGGCGAGCTACACCTTC,CSARGQASYTF
TRBJ2-1,many,NA,TRBV6-5,TGTGCCAGCAGTTATGGGGGACCGCACAATGAGCAGTTCTTC,CASSYGGPHNEQFF
TRBJ1-1,NA,NA,TRBV15,TGTGCCACCAGCAGAGGGACAGCTAACACTGAAGCTTTCTTT,CATSRGTANTEAFF
TRBJ1-3,NA,NA,TRBV20-1,TGCAGTGCTCGGAAACAGGGTCAGAGCTCTGGAAACACCATATATTTT,CSARKQGQSSGNTIYF
TRBJ1-5,few,NA,TRBV15,TGTGCCACCAGCATCAAGAGGGGACAAGTCAATCAGCCCCAGCATTTT,CATSIKRGQVNQPQHF
TRBJ2-6,NA,NA,TRBV4-3,TGCGCCAGCAGCCAAGAATCCGGACCGGCAAGCTCTGGGGCCAACGTCCTGACTTTC,CASSQESGPASSGANVLTF
TRBJ2-4,NA,NA,TRBV7-2,TGTGCCAGCAGCCTGGACAAGATAGCCAAAAACATTCAGTACTTC,CASSLDKIAKNIQYF
TRBJ1-2,many,TRBD1,TRBV29-1,TGCAGCGTCCTCGGGACAGGGGGACGATATGGCTACACCTTC,CSVLGTGGRYGYTF
TRBJ2-3,NA,NA,TRBV29-1,TGCAGCGTCCCACCCGAAACAGATACGCAGTATTTT,CSVPPETDTQYF
TRBJ1-2,few,NA,TRBV6-1,TGTGCCAGCAGTCAACCAGGTGTTTTGGGCGGCTACACCTTC,CASSQPGVLGGYTF
TRBJ2-1,few,NA,TRBV15,TGTGCCACCAGCAGATGGGGACGCCGGTACAATGAGCAGTTCTTC,CATSRWGRRYNEQFF